This is a list of T cell receptor beta chains from one sample in a study of T cell responses to AZD1222 COVID-19 vaccine. Some clones are missing from TCRdb's copy, which holds only in-frame ones; the method was immunoSEQ multiplex PCR. Here the sample spans under 110,000 clones, roughly 87% being singletons. Sequences were derived from peripheral blood, sampled on day 0 of AZD1222 vaccination. Every receptor here comes from an adult in good health. Both conserved end residues are part of each CDR3. D genes are given only for firm matches. Where a row states a size, it is once, few, many or the class of an expanded clone; other rows omit it.

size: NA; V: TRBV27; J: TRBJ1-5; D: NA; CDR3: CASTGRGRLQPQHF; DNA: TGTGCCAGCACCGGCCGAGGGAGGCTCCAGCCCCAGCATTTT
size: NA; V: TRBV6-5; J: TRBJ2-7; D: TRBD1; CDR3: CASSRQGRSSYEQYF; DNA: TGTGCCAGCAGTAGACAGGGGAGAAGCTCCTACGAGCAGTACTTC
size: NA; V: TRBV2; J: TRBJ2-2; D: NA; CDR3: CASKLDTGELFF; DNA: TGTGCCAGCAAGTTGGACACCGGGGAGCTGTTTTTT
size: NA; V: TRBV3-1/TRBV3-2; J: TRBJ2-4; D: NA; CDR3: CASSHASGTKNIQYF; DNA: TGTGCCAGCAGCCATGCCTCGGGAACCAAAAACATTCAGTACTTC
size: NA; V: TRBV28; J: TRBJ2-7; D: TRBD2; CDR3: CASLGGGTSEQYF; DNA: TGTGCCAGCCTTGGGGGGGGTACCAGCGAGCAGTACTTC
size: once; V: TRBV6-6; J: TRBJ2-5; D: NA; CDR3: CASSYSLPGEKETQYF; DNA: TGTGCCAGCAGTTACTCGCTCCCAGGAGAAAAAGAGACCCAGTACTTC
size: NA; V: TRBV28; J: TRBJ2-7; D: NA; CDR3: CASSRGHPYEQYF; DNA: TGTGCCAGCAGTAGGGGACATCCCTACGAGCAGTACTTC
size: NA; V: TRBV30; J: TRBJ1-1; D: NA; CDR3: CAWSVLGRAFF; DNA: TGTGCCTGGAGTGTCTTGGGGCGAGCTTTCTTT
size: NA; V: TRBV11-2; J: TRBJ2-5; D: NA; CDR3: CASSFPGYETQYF; DNA: TGTGCCAGCAGCTTTCCGGGGTACGAGACCCAGTACTTC
size: once; V: TRBV5-6; J: TRBJ2-5; D: TRBD2; CDR3: CASSLGLAGETQYF; DNA: TGTGCCAGCAGCTTGGGACTAGCGGGAGAGACCCAGTACTTC
size: NA; V: TRBV27; J: TRBJ1-5; D: TRBD1; CDR3: CASSLVGGFQPQHF; DNA: TGTGCCAGCAGTTTAGTAGGGGGCTTTCAGCCCCAGCATTTT
size: NA; V: TRBV6-4; J: TRBJ2-1; D: TRBD1; CDR3: CASSQDRGDEQFF; DNA: TGTGCCAGCAGTCAGGACAGGGGGGATGAGCAGTTCTTC
size: NA; V: TRBV19; J: TRBJ2-3; D: NA; CDR3: CASSSLAGTTDTQYF; DNA: TGTGCCAGTAGTTCACTGGCAGGGACCACAGATACGCAGTATTTT
size: NA; V: TRBV9; J: TRBJ2-7; D: NA; CDR3: CASSAGPGAYEQYF; DNA: TGTGCCAGCAGCGCCGGTCCGGGGGCGTACGAGCAGTACTTC
size: NA; V: TRBV7-9; J: TRBJ1-1; D: TRBD1; CDR3: CASSGRTGADTEAFF; DNA: TGTGCCAGCAGCGGGCGGACAGGGGCAGACACTGAAGCTTTCTTT
size: few; V: TRBV5-8; J: TRBJ1-5; D: NA; CDR3: CASSLGGTSNQPQHF; DNA: TGTGCCAGCAGCTTGGGGGGCACAAGCAATCAGCCCCAGCATTTT
size: few; V: TRBV7-3; J: TRBJ1-1; D: NA; CDR3: CASSPAGIGTEAFF; DNA: TGTGCCAGCAGCCCCGCGGGGATAGGCACTGAAGCTTTCTTT
size: NA; V: TRBV9; J: TRBJ1-5; D: NA; CDR3: CASSGEGDGFYSNQPQHF; DNA: TGTGCCAGCAGCGGAGAGGGGGACGGATTTTATAGCAATCAGCCCCAGCATTTT